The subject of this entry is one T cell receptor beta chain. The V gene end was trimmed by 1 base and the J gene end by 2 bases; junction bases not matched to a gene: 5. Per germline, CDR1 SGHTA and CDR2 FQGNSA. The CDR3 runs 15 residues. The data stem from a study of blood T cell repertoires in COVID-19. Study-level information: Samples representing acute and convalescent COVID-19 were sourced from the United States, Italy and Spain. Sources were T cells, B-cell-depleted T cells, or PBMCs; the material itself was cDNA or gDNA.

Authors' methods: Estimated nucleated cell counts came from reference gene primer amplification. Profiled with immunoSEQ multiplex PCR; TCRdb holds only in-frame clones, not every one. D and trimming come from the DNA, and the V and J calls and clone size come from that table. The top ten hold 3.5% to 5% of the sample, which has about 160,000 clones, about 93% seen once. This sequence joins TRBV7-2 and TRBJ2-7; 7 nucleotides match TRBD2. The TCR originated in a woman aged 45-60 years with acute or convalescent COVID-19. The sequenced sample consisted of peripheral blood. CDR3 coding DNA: TGTGCCAGCAGCTTAGGGGCGGGAGTTCCCTACGAGCAGTACTTC. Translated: CASSLGAGVPYEQYF.